The sequence of this T cell receptor beta chain was determined in a study of T cell changes during pregnancy in multiple sclerosis. The protocol was immunoSEQ multiplex PCR, while the TCRdb copy is restricted to in-frame clones and leaves out a portion. In the table there are about 80,000 clones, roughly nine tenths of which are singletons. The sequenced sample was peripheral blood, obtained before pregnancy. This clonotype was obtained from a female donor with multiple sclerosis, enrolled in a pregnancy study.

CDR3 sequence reads: CASSDLRLAGGQETQYF. For the CDR3, the DNA is TGTGCCAGCAGTGATCTAAGACTAGCGGGGGGGCAAGAGACCCAGTACTTC. This chain links TRBV25-1 with TRBJ2-5; 14 nucleotides agree with TRBD2. Per germline, CDR1 MGHDK and CDR2 SYGVNS. V was clipped by 3 bases and J by 2 bases; unmatched bases: 5. CDR3 length equals 17 residues.